One and the same sample provided the 23 T cell receptor beta chains below, sequenced in a study of response to subunit inactivated influenza vaccine. TCRdb independently ran MiXCR on the RT-PCR reads; one entry per CDR3 protein. In the table there are about 650,000 distinct CDR3 sequences, less than 15% of which are singletons. This specimen was PBMCs from blood, taken 14 to 15 days before vaccination. These receptors came from a man aged 45 to 65 who received an inactivated influenza vaccine.

This chain links TRBV30 with TRBJ2-3; D may be TRBD1 (5 bases). V was shortened by 0 bases and J by 3 bases, with 13 bases between the two germline ends. The CDR3 consists of 15 residues. Germline CDR1 and CDR2: GTSNPN and SVGIG (reference sequence). CDR3 sequence reads: CAWSVQASRTDTQYF. The CDR3 region has the DNA TGTGCCTGGAGTGTACAGGCTAGTAGGACAGATACGCAGTATTTT. Combining the CDR3 with reference TRBV30 and TRBJ2-3 gives the whole variable domain SQTIHQWPATLVQPVGSPLSLECTVEGTSNPNLYWYRQAAGRGLQLLFYSVGIGQISSEVPQNLSASRPQDRQFILSSKKLLLSDSGFYLCAWSVQASRTDTQYFGPGTRLTVL.

This clonotype appeared a single time. The chain has TRBV12-3 or TRBV12-4 and TRBJ2-5; 13 bases align to TRBD2. V shed 1 base and J 5 bases; nucleotides not matched to a gene: 1. The CDR3 contains 15 residues. CDR3 DNA sequence: TGTGCCAGCAGTTTAGTGACTAGCGGGAGGGAGACCCAGTACTTC. Its translation: CASSLVTSGRETQYF.

This clonotype was counted many times. V gene TRBV5-5 combines with J gene TRBJ2-7; D unresolved. The CDR3 is 12 amino acids. Trimming stripped 0 bases from V and 4 bases from J, with 5 bases between. Germline V gene data show CDR1 as SGHKS and CDR2 as YYEKEE (reference sequence). CDR3 DNA sequence: TGTGCCAGCAGCTTGGAGTGGTACGAGCAGTACTTC. It specifies CASSLEWYEQYF.

This rearrangement joins TRBV29-1 to TRBJ2-1; TRBD1 is a possible D gene (5 bases). Germline V gene lookup returns CDR1 SQVTM and CDR2 ANQGSEA. The CDR3 sequence is 14 residues long. Trimming took 4 bases from V and 6 from J, leaving 16 bases between them. As DNA, the CDR3 is TGCAGCGTTGTTAACCTTTGGCAGGGCAATGAGCAGTTCTTC. Its protein is CSVVNLWQGNEQFF.

The CDR3 region is CSVGGLAGGVREQYF. In DNA form, the CDR3 reads TGCAGCGTTGGAGGCCTAGCGGGAGGAGTACGGGAGCAGTACTTC. The rearrangement links TRBV29-1 to TRBJ2-7, with 11 bases identical to TRBD2. CDR3 size: 15 residues. Trimming at V came to 4 bases and at J to 7 bases, leaving 12 bases not matched to a gene. Germline loops: CDR1 SQVTM, CDR2 ANQGSEA.

This clonotype was counted only a few times. The chain recombines TRBV3-1 with TRBJ2-1; D uncertain. CDR3 length equals 16 residues. V gave up 3 bases and J gave up 3 bases, with 15 bases separating them. CDR1 and CDR2 (germline): LGHDT, YNNKEL (reference sequence). The CDR3 sequence: CASSQGPGKIYNEQFF. The CDR3 nucleotides are TGTGCCAGCAGCCAGGGCCCGGGCAAGATCTACAATGAGCAGTTCTTC.

The CDR3 bases are TGTGCCAGCAGTTACCCTAGCGGTGAGCAGTACTTC. Its translation: CASSYPSGEQYF. The J gene is TRBJ2-7, the V gene TRBV6-2 or TRBV6-3; 7 bases agree with TRBD2. Germline V gene sequence: CDR1 MNHEY, CDR2 SVGEGT. The V gene end was trimmed by 2 bases and the J gene end by 7 bases; junction bases not matched to a gene: 2. There are 12 residues in the CDR3.

This clonotype showed up just a few times. The chain combines TRBV6-1 with TRBJ1-1; D perhaps matches TRBD1 (5 bases). The V end was cut by 7 bases, the J end by 5 bases, with 17 bases between. The CDR3 extends over 14 amino acids. Germline V gene data show CDR1 as MNHNS and CDR2 as SASEGT. Written as DNA, the CDR3 is TGTGCCAGCATCCAAATGGGGGGTGGGACTGAAGCTTTCTTT. It specifies CASIQMGGGTEAFF.

J is TRBJ2-7 and V is TRBV19; D may correspond to TRBD1 or TRBD2 (6 bases each). V was trimmed by 7 bases and J by 3 bases, leaving 16 bases between them. CDR1 and CDR2 (germline): LNHDA, SQIVND (reference sequence). CDR3 length equals 14 residues. In nucleotides, the CDR3 is TGTGCCAGTAATCACGGGGGCACCGACTACGAGCAGTACTTC. This translates into CASNHGGTDYEQYF. The variable domain in full, completed from reference TRBV19 and TRBJ2-7, reads DGGITQSPKYLFRKEGQNVTLSCEQNLNHDAMYWYRQDPGQGLRLIYYSQIVNDFQKGDIAEGYSVSREKKESFPLTVTSAQKNPTAFYLCASNHGGTDYEQYFGPGTRLTVT.

This chain links TRBV10-3 with TRBJ1-5; D gene uncertain. This CDR3 is built from 16 residues. Trimming shortened V by 0 bases and J by 0 bases, and 9 bases separated the two germline ends. CDR1 and CDR2 from the germline V gene are ENHRY and SYGVKD. CDR3 bases: TGTGCCATCAGTGAGTCGATGGTTTATAGCAATCAGCCCCAGCATTTT. This sequence encodes CAISESMVYSNQPQHF.

This clonotype was found many times. The DNA for the CDR3 is TGTGCCAGCAGGGAACTAGCGGGGTACAATGAGCAGTTCTTC. Translation gives CASRELAGYNEQFF. The J gene is TRBJ2-1, the V gene TRBV12-3 or TRBV12-4, with 10 bases identical to TRBD2. The V segment lost 6 bases and the J segment 4 bases; nucleotides outside the gene matches: 3. The CDR3 spans 14 residues.

This clonotype was detected a few times. The chain is built from TRBV7-4 and TRBJ2-5; 7 bases map to TRBD1. Trimming at V came to 7 bases and at J to 5 bases, leaving 19 bases not matched to a gene. CDR1 is SGHVT and CDR2 is SQSDAQ in the germline V gene. The CDR3 has 17 residues. The chain's CDR3 is CASTPIPHRGALETQYF. The CDR3 nucleotides read TGTGCCAGCACCCCGATCCCGCACAGGGGAGCCCTCGAGACCCAGTACTTC.

The table lists this clonotype with a few counts. This chain connects TRBV9 to TRBJ1-5; 9 bases fit TRBD1. In germline, CDR1 is SGDLS, CDR2 YYNGEE. This CDR3 spans 15 amino acids. The V and J ends lost 4 bases and 1 base, in that order; junction bases with no gene match: 3. CDR3 sequence: CASSTGQGSNQPQHF. The CDR3 DNA follows: TGTGCCAGCAGCACCGGACAGGGGAGCAATCAGCCCCAGCATTTT.

This CDR3 reads CASSSYRGPYEQYF. The CDR3 DNA is TGCGCCAGCAGCTCATACAGGGGACCCTACGAGCAGTACTTC. The V and J genes are TRBV4-1 and TRBJ2-7; 7 bases line up with TRBD1. V was pared by 5 bases and J by 2 bases, with 6 bases of the junction left unmatched. Germline values: CDR1 MGHRA, CDR2 YSYEKL. This CDR3 contains 14 residues.

This clonotype was seen at least ten times. The CDR3 DNA sequence: TGCGCCAGCAGCCATCAGTGGGGCGGGAGCTCCTACAATGAGCAGTTCTTC. Translation gives CASSHQWGGSSYNEQFF. The V and J genes are TRBV4-3 and TRBJ2-1; 7 positions agree with TRBD2. The ends lost 3 bases at V and 0 bases at J; junction bases unmatched: 8. Germline CDR1 and CDR2: LGHNA and YSLEER. This CDR3 has 17 amino acids.

The chain is built from TRBV7-9 and TRBJ2-5, with D hard to call. Looked up from germline, CDR1 is SEHNR and CDR2 is FQNEAQ (reference sequence). V lost 5 bases to trimming and J lost 5 bases, with 15 bases between them. The CDR3 contains 14 residues. The CDR3 nucleotides read TGTGCCAGCAGCCCTGGCCCTTACGGCGAGACCCAGTACTTC. Translated: CASSPGPYGETQYF. Drawing the rest from reference TRBV7-9 and TRBJ2-5, the complete variable domain is DTGVSQNPRHKITKRGQNVTFRCDPISEHNRLYWYRQTLGQGPEFLTYFQNEAQLEKSRLLSDRFSAERPKGSFSTLEIQRTEQGDSAMYLCASSPGPYGETQYFGPGTRLLVL.

This clonotype occurred many times. The rearrangement uses TRBV11-2 and TRBJ1-1; D might be TRBD1 (6 bases). The V gene's germline CDR1 is SGHAT and CDR2 FQNNGV. Trimming cost V 4 bases and J 1 base, with 13 bases left between them. This CDR3 is built from 15 residues. The CDR3 reads CASSSRGAPNTEAFF. Here the CDR3 DNA reads TGTGCCAGCAGCTCTCGGGGGGCGCCGAACACTGAAGCTTTCTTT.

This clonotype occurred a few times. This chain links TRBV20-1 with TRBJ2-1; D may be TRBD2 (8 bases). The CDR3 is 22 residues long. Germline V CDR1 and CDR2: DFQATT, SNEGSKA (reference sequence). V lost 3 bases and J lost 2, with 35 bases in between. CDR3: CSASGQAQGPGGPPIAYNEQFF. In nucleotides, the CDR3 is TGCAGTGCTAGTGGACAGGCTCAGGGGCCGGGGGGGCCCCCCATCGCCTACAATGAGCAGTTCTTC.

J is TRBJ2-7 and V is TRBV9, with TRBD1 as a possible D gene (6 bases). V was clipped by 4 bases and J by 6 bases, with 14 bases between them. This CDR3 is 13 amino acids long. Germline CDR1 SGDLS, CDR2 YYNGEE. The CDR3 region has the DNA TGTGCCAGCAGCCTCTCCCCGACAGGCGAGCAGTACTTC. Encoded protein: CASSLSPTGEQYF. The entire variable domain, with the rest obtained from reference TRBV9 and TRBJ2-7, is as follows: DSGVTQTPKHLITATGQRVTLRCSPRSGDLSVYWYQQSLDQGLQFLIQYYNGEERAKGNILERFSAQQFPDLHSELNLSSLELGDSALYFCASSLSPTGEQYFGPGTRLTVT.

This clonotype has only a few counts. The gene calls are TRBV7-2 and TRBJ2-7, with D possibly being TRBD2 (5 bases). Between the trimmed V and J ends, which lost 1 base and 3 bases, there was a span of 10 bases. The CDR3 length is 14 residues. Germline V gene lookup returns CDR1 SGHTA and CDR2 FQGNSA. CDR3: CASSLGGKIYEQYF. CDR3 bases: TGTGCCAGCAGCTTAGGAGGGAAGATCTACGAGCAGTACTTC.

This clonotype came up a few times. This chain joins TRBV7-2 and TRBJ2-7; 8 bases map to TRBD2. V shed 4 bases, J shed 3 bases, and the junction held 11 bases outside the gene matches. Per the germline V gene, CDR1 is SGHTA and CDR2 is FQGNSA. The CDR3 consists of 16 residues. This chain's CDR3 is CASSSRSSGAIYEQYF. Written as DNA, the CDR3 is TGTGCCAGCAGCTCCCGGAGTAGCGGGGCAATCTACGAGCAGTACTTC. The variable domain in full, with the rest retrieved from reference TRBV7-2 and TRBJ2-7, is GAGVSQSPSNKVTEKGKDVELRCDPISGHTALYWYRQSLGQGLEFLIYFQGNSAPDKSGLPSDRFSAERTGGSVSTLTIQRTQQEDSAVYLCASSSRSSGAIYEQYFGPGTRLTVT.

V usage is TRBV12-3 or TRBV12-4 and J usage is TRBJ2-3, with 10 nucleotides matching TRBD2. This CDR3 spans 15 amino acids. With V trimmed by 7 bases and J by 0 bases, 4 bases remained unmatched. As DNA, the CDR3 is TGTGCCAGCATTGTTAGCGGGGGGAGCACAGATACGCAGTATTTT. Amino acid sequence: CASIVSGGSTDTQYF.

This clonotype was detected a few times. The chain combines TRBV29-1 with TRBJ2-2, with TRBD1 identical over 8 bases. Trimming cost V 1 base and J 8 bases; bases outside gene matches: 9. The V gene's germline CDR1 is SQVTM and CDR2 ANQGSEA. CDR3 length equals 15 residues. CDR3: CSVEAGQGASGELFF. In DNA form, the CDR3 reads TGCAGCGTTGAAGCGGGCCAGGGGGCTTCAGGGGAGCTGTTTTTT.